These T cell receptor beta chains were read from a single sample in a study of PD-1 blockade in classical Hodgkin lymphoma. The assay was immunoSEQ multiplex PCR, and TCRdb's table has in-frame clones only and misses some. Of tens of thousands of clones listed, roughly nine tenths are singletons. Material: peripheral blood mononuclear cells (PBMCs), obtained at baseline. The receptors originated from a human donor with classical Hodgkin lymphoma. Both conserved end residues are part of each CDR3. The D gene is left open where the match is weak. The size of a clone is reported for some rows only, either as once, few or many, or as a class for expanded clones.

cdr3_nt,cdr3_aa,v_call,d_call,j_call,clone_size
TGTGCCATCAGTGATAGCTCATGGGCCGGGGAGCTGTTTTTT,CAISDSSWAGELFF,TRBV10-3,-,TRBJ2-2,-
TGTGCCAGCAGGCCTTCTCCTTATTGGGAGCAGTACTTC,CASRPSPYWEQYF,TRBV6-5,-,TRBJ2-7,-
TGTGCCAGCAGTTACTCCCCCGCAGGGAGGACTGAAGCTTTCTTT,CASSYSPAGRTEAFF,TRBV6-5,-,TRBJ1-1,once
TGTGCTAGCAGCTCAGGGGATTGGCAAGAGACCCAGTACTTC,CASSSGDWQETQYF,TRBV7-7,-,TRBJ2-5,-
TGTGCCAGCAGCTTCGGGGACGATGAGCAGTTCTTC,CASSFGDDEQFF,TRBV7-9,-,TRBJ2-1,-
TGTGCCAGCAATCTCAGGACAGGGGGCACCTTTAACCAAGAGACCCAGTACTTC,CASNLRTGGTFNQETQYF,TRBV2,TRBD1,TRBJ2-5,-
TGTGCCAGCAGCTTAGCGGGGGGGGTGTTGGAGACCCAGTACTTC,CASSLAGGVLETQYF,TRBV11-3,TRBD2,TRBJ2-5,-
TGCGCCAGCAGCCAAGAAGTCTATGGCTACACCTTC,CASSQEVYGYTF,TRBV4-1,-,TRBJ1-2,-
TGTGCCAGCAGTTTGGGGACAGGGGGCGCCGGGCAGTACTTC,CASSLGTGGAGQYF,TRBV27,TRBD1,TRBJ2-7,-
TGTGCCAGCTCCGGTTCGGATGAGAGTACAGATACGCAGTATTTT,CASSGSDESTDTQYF,TRBV18,-,TRBJ2-3,-
TGTGCCTCCCCGGACAGATCCACCGGGGAGCTGTTTTTT,CASPDRSTGELFF,TRBV13,-,TRBJ2-2,-
TGTGCCAGCAGACGGGACCCCAATGAAAAACTGTTTTTT,CASRRDPNEKLFF,TRBV7-9,-,TRBJ1-4,-
TGTGCCAGCAGCTTAGTAGCGGGGGGTACAGATACGCAGTATTTT,CASSLVAGGTDTQYF,TRBV7-3,TRBD2,TRBJ2-3,-
TGTGCCAGCAGTGAGGGCACAGATACGCAGTATTTT,CASSEGTDTQYF,TRBV25-1,-,TRBJ2-3,-
TGCGCCAGCAGTGGACAGGGGAAATGTGAAAAACTGTTTTTT,CASSGQGKCEKLFF,TRBV10-1,TRBD1,TRBJ1-4,-
TGTGCCAGCAGCCCGGACAGTCAGCCCCAGCATTTT,CASSPDSQPQHF,TRBV5-8,-,TRBJ1-5,-
TGCGCCAGCAGAGGACCGCTTATGAACACTGAAGCTTTCTTT,CASRGPLMNTEAFF,TRBV4-1,-,TRBJ1-1,-
TGTGCCAGCAGTTTGGACCCCTTACGGGGCTACACCTTC,CASSLDPLRGYTF,TRBV6-1,-,TRBJ1-2,-
TGTGCCAGCAGTTACAGGGGGGGGTTAGGCTACACCTTC,CASSYRGGLGYTF,TRBV6-5,-,TRBJ1-2,-
TGTGCCAGCAGTGACGAAACAGGACCCTACGAGCAGTACTTC,CASSDETGPYEQYF,TRBV2,-,TRBJ2-7,-
TGTGCCAGCTCCCGGGAGCGGGCCTCAGTGTGGCAGTACTTC,CASSRERASVWQYF,TRBV6-6,-,TRBJ2-7,-
TGTGCCAGCAGCGGGACAGGGTGGGGCTATGGCTACACCTTC,CASSGTGWGYGYTF,TRBV5-5,TRBD1,TRBJ1-2,-
TGTGCCAGCAGCCCCCGTGGAGGCTCCTACGAGCAGTACTTC,CASSPRGGSYEQYF,TRBV21-1,-,TRBJ2-7,-
TGTGCCAGCAGCTCAACAGAGACGGTACGAGAAAAACTGTTTTTT,CASSSTETVREKLFF,TRBV7-9,-,TRBJ1-4,-
TGTGCCAGCTCACGAACAGGGGTCGGTCAGCCCCAGCATTTT,CASSRTGVGQPQHF,TRBV18,TRBD1,TRBJ1-5,-
TGTGCCAGTAGTGTCGGACTGGCCTCCTATAATTCACCCCTCCACTTT,CASSVGLASYNSPLHF,TRBV19,-,TRBJ1-6,-
TGTGCCAGCTCACCAAAGTCAGATACGCAGTATTTT,CASSPKSDTQYF,TRBV18,-,TRBJ2-3,-
TGTGCCAGCAGCTTGGCCTGGGACAGGGGCACTGAAGCTTTCTTT,CASSLAWDRGTEAFF,TRBV5-6,TRBD1,TRBJ1-1,-
TGCGCCAGCAGCCGAACAGGGACGGATACCTACGAGCAGTACTTC,CASSRTGTDTYEQYF,TRBV4-1,-,TRBJ2-7,-
TGCGCCAGCAGCCAAGTGGGACAGCGAGATGGCTACACCTTC,CASSQVGQRDGYTF,TRBV4-1,TRBD1,TRBJ1-2,-
TGTGCCAGTAGCGATGTTCGGGACGAGCAGTACTTC,CASSDVRDEQYF,TRBV6-6,-,TRBJ2-7,-
TGCGCCAGCAGCTTGGGACAGGGGGCCTACGAGCAGTACTTC,CASSLGQGAYEQYF,TRBV5-1,TRBD1,TRBJ2-7,-
TGTGCCAGCAGCACGAGGACTGTCCAAGAGACCCAGTACTTC,CASSTRTVQETQYF,TRBV14,-,TRBJ2-5,-
TGTGCTAGTGGTTCCTCATCGGATACGCAGTATTTT,CASGSSSDTQYF,TRBV12-5,-,TRBJ2-3,-
TGTGCCAGCAGTGTCTACTCGACAGGGTTGGGGGAGACCCAGTACTTC,CASSVYSTGLGETQYF,TRBV25-1,TRBD1,TRBJ2-5,-
TGTGCCAGCAGTTCGCAGGTCTATGGCTACACCTTC,CASSSQVYGYTF,TRBV27,-,TRBJ1-2,-
TGTGCCTGGAGTGTAGGGGAGGGTGGCTACACCTTC,CAWSVGEGGYTF,TRBV30,-,TRBJ1-2,-
TGTGCCAGCAGCCAAGGGACAGGGATTTTTTATGAAGCTTTCTTT,CASSQGTGIFYEAFF,TRBV14,TRBD1,TRBJ1-1,-
TGTGCCAGCAGCGCCCTAGCGGCCCAAGAGACCCAGTACTTC,CASSALAAQETQYF,TRBV7-9,TRBD2,TRBJ2-5,-
TGTGCCAGTAGTCCCTTAGGTCAGCTGACGGGCAATCAGCCCCAGCATTTT,CASSPLGQLTGNQPQHF,TRBV19,-,TRBJ1-5,-
TGTGCCAGCAGTGGGCAGAAACTGTTTTTT,CASSGQKLFF,TRBV2,-,TRBJ1-4,-
TGTGCCATCAGTTTTTCGGGGACTGAAGCTTTCTTT,CAISFSGTEAFF,TRBV10-3,-,TRBJ1-1,-
TGTGCCAGCAGCACCGGACAGGGGAGCTATGGCTACACCTTC,CASSTGQGSYGYTF,TRBV7-8,TRBD1,TRBJ1-2,-
TGTGCCAGCAGTGAGACAGGGGAGGAAGCTTTCTTT,CASSETGEEAFF,TRBV6-1,TRBD1,TRBJ1-1,-
TGTGCCACCTCGGGTGATCTTAGGTACAATGAGCAGTTCTTC,CATSGDLRYNEQFF,TRBV6-6,-,TRBJ2-1,-
TGTGCCGGACTAGAGTCTGGGGCCAACGTCCTGACTTTC,CAGLESGANVLTF,TRBV2,TRBD2,TRBJ2-6,once
TGTGCCAGCAGTTTCGCGGCCTCGAGTAGCGCCTACGAGCAGTACTTC,CASSFAASSSAYEQYF,TRBV27,-,TRBJ2-7,-
TGCAGCGTTGAAATGAATAAGGGGTGGAAGACCTACAATGAGCAGTTCTTC,CSVEMNKGWKTYNEQFF,TRBV29-1,-,TRBJ2-1,-
TGTGCCAGCAGCGTAGCTACGGGCAGCTATGGCTACACCTTC,CASSVATGSYGYTF,TRBV9,-,TRBJ1-2,-
TGTGCCAGTAGTATGAAGTCGAACACTGAAGCTTTCTTT,CASSMKSNTEAFF,TRBV19,-,TRBJ1-1,-
TGTGCCATCAATAAACAGTTCTCTGGAAACACCATATATTTT,CAINKQFSGNTIYF,TRBV10-3,-,TRBJ1-3,-
TGCGCCAGCAGGCGGGGAGCTGACATGTTCTACGAGCAGTACTTC,CASRRGADMFYEQYF,TRBV10-2,-,TRBJ2-7,-
TGTGCCAGTAGTATAGATGGGCCGCCGAATGAGCAGTTCTTC,CASSIDGPPNEQFF,TRBV19,-,TRBJ2-1,-
TGTGCCAGCAGCTCCCTCATAGACCGGGGCGAGCAGTACTTC,CASSSLIDRGEQYF,TRBV7-9,-,TRBJ2-7,-
TGTGCCTGGAGTAATACCCTGGGCAACACTGAAGCTTTCTTT,CAWSNTLGNTEAFF,TRBV30,-,TRBJ1-1,-
TGCGCCAGCAGCCCAAGAGTGGGGGTAAAGACCCAGTACTTC,CASSPRVGVKTQYF,TRBV5-1,-,TRBJ2-5,once
TGCGCCAGCAGCCTTGACAGAGGAAATCAGCCCCAGCATTTT,CASSLDRGNQPQHF,TRBV5-1,-,TRBJ1-5,-
TGTGCCAGCAGGGGGGGGTCCTACGAGCAGTACTTC,CASRGGSYEQYF,TRBV27,TRBD2,TRBJ2-7,-
TGTGCCAGTAGTTTCCGCCCCACAGGGGTGAACACTGAAGCTTTCTTT,CASSFRPTGVNTEAFF,TRBV19,TRBD1,TRBJ1-1,-
TGTGCCAGCAGCCTGGGACGTTCCTACGAGCAGTACTTC,CASSLGRSYEQYF,TRBV13,-,TRBJ2-7,-